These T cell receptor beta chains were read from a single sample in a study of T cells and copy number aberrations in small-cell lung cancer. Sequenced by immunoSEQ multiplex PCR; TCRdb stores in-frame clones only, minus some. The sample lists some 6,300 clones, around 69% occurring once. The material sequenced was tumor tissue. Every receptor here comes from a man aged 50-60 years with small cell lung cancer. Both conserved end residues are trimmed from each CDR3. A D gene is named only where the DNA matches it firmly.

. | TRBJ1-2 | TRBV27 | ASSGRGEWYGYT
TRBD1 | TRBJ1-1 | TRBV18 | ASSPDRGMNTEAF
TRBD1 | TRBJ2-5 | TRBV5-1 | ASSLQGYGDFRETQY
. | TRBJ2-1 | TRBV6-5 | ASSYRQMEF
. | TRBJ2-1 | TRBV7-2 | ASSSDGAGYNEQF
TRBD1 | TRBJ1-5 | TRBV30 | AWRKGARQPQH
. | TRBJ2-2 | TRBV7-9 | ASSFTSRVSGELF
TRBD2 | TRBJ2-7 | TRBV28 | ASTSPSGRYYEQY
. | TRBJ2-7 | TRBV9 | ASGPGASSYEQY
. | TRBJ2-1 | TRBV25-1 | ASSELWGVGHNEQF
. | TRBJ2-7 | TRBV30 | AWSVSVEQY
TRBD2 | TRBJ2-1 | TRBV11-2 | ASSPGLAGYNEQF
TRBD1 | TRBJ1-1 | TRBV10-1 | ASSARQGTEAF
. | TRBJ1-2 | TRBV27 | ASTQRWGYYGYT
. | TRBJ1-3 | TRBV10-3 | AISESTSGNTIY
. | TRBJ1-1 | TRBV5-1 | ASSLGDEGFYAEAF
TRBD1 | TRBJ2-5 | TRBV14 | ASSRGTAQETQY
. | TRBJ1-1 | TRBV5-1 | ASSRTGTEAF
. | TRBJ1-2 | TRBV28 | ASRFSQAPRGYT
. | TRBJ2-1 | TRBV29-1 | SVQEAEQF
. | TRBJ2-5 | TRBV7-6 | ASSPVALETQY
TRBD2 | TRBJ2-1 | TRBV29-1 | SVETGTSGNEQF
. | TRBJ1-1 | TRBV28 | ASRKWGFEAF
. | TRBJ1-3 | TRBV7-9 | ASSLITGNTIY
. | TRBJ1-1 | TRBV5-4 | ASSLNWVADMNTEAF
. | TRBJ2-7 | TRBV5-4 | ASSLGSGWAYEQY
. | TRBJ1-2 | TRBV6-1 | ATLPTDYGYT
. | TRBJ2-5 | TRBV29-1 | SVGGETQY
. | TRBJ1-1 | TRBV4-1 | ASSQGPDRNTEAF
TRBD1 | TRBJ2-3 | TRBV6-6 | AGKGQGLHDTQY
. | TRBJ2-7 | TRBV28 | ASRTEREVDEQY
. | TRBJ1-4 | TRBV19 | ASSPGAVNEKLF
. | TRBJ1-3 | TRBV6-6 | ASMEEQRNTIY
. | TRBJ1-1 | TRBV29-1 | SVRLNAEAF
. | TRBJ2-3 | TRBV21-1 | LPPTGLAVHTDTQY
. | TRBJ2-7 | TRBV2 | ASGDNGREQY
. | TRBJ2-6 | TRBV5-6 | ASSLVTSSGANVLT
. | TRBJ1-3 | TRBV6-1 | ASSTERGFGNTIY
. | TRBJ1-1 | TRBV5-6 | ASSFFSPALNTEAF
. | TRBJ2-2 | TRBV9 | ASSVGGTGELF
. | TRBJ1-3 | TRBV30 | AWMTGLSGNTIY
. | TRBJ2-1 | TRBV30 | AWTLLSYNEQF
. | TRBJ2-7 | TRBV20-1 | SAPDAYEQY
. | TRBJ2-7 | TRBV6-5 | ASSYSRLSLYEQY
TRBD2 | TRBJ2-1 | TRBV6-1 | ASSEALAGTHNEQF
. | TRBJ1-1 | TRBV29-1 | SVSRQPNTEAF
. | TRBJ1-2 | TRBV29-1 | SVGGNYGYT
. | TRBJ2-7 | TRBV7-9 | ASSSSPAAYEQY
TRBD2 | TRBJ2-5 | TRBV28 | ASSFSHFVGLAGAETQY
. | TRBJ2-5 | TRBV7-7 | ASSRDFQETQY
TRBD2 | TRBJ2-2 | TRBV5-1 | ASSSLAGGPGELF
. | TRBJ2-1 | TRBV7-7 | ASSLVGGRTQF
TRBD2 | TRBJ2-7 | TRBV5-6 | ASSLATSGRVYEQY